The present T cell receptor (beta chain) was sequenced within a study of cytomegalovirus exposure and HLA in healthy donors. The germline V gene encodes CDR1 SGHRS and CDR2 YFSETQ. Trimming at V came to 4 bases and at J to 1 base, leaving 5 bases not matched to a gene. The CDR3 extends over 15 amino acids. A remark on this clone: Its antigen is not known.

Whole-study results and caveats: It was in a later analysis that TCR association rates were seen to vary by HLA locus, highest for DRB1 and lowest for HLA-C. Later work associated roughly 17,000 TCR beta sequences with HLA alleles at 0.05 false discovery rate. Accurate prediction of HLA-A and HLA-B alleles (for most subjects) was reportedly achieved from TCR beta sequences.

Primers: 60 Vbeta forward and 13 Jbeta reverse. In the authors' methods: As a later analysis found, there were 80 million or so unique TCR beta chains, of which some 9.9 million were shared. Here immunoSEQ multiplex PCR was the method, and the copy in TCRdb shows in-frame clones only, minus some. From that table come the V and J calls and clone size; the DNA was used to work out D and trimming. This table holds about 200,000 clones, about nine tenths found once. Specimen: PBMCs. The chain carries TRBV5-1 and TRBJ1-1; 9 positions match TRBD1. The sequence derives from a boy aged 2-15 years in good health and CMV-seronegative. The CDR3 loop is CASSPSGQGNTEAFF. DNA of the CDR3: TGCGCCAGCAGCCCCTCGGGACAGGGGAACACTGAAGCTTTCTTT.